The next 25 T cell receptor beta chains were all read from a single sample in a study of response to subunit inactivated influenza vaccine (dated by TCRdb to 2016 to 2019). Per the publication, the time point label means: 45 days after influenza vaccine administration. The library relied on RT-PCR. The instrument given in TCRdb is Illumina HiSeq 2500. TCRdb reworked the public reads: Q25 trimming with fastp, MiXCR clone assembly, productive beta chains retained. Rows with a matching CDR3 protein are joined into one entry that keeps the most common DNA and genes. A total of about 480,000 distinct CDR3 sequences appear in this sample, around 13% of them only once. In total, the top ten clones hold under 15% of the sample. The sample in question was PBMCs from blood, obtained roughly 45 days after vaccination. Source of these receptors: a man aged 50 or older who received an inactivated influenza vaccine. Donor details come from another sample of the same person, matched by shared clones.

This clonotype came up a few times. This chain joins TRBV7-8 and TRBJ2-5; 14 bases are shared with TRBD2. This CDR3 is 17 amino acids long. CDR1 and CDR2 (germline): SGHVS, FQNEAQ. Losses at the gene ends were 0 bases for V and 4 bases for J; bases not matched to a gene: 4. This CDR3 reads CASSLATSGRALETQYF. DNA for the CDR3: TGTGCCAGCAGCTTAGCGACTAGCGGGAGGGCCTTAGAGACCCAGTACTTC.

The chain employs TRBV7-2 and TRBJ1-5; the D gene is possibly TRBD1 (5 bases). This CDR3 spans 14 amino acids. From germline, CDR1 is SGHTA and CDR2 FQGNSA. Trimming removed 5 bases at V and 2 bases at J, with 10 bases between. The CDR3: CASSPDSGNQPQHF. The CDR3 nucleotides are TGTGCCAGCAGCCCCGACAGCGGCAATCAGCCCCAGCATTTT.

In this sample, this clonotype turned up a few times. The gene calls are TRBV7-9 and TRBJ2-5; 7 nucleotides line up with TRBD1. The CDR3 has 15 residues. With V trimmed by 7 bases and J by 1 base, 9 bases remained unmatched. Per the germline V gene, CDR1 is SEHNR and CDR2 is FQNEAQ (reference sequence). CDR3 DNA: TGTGCCAGCACCTGGGGGACAGACCTCCAAGAGACCCAGTACTTC. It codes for CASTWGTDLQETQYF.

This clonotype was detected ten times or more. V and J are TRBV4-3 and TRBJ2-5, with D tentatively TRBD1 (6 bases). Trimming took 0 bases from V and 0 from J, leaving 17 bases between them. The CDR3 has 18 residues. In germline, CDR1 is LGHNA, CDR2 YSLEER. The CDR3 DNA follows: TGCGCCAGCAGCCAAGATCTCAGGGGAAGCGCGTACCAAGAGACCCAGTACTTC. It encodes CASSQDLRGSAYQETQYF.

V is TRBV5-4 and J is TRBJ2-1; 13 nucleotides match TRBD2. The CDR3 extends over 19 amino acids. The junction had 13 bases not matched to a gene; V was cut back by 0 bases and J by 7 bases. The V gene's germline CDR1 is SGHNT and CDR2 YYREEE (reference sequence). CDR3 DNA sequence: TGTGCCAGCAGCTTGGGTAAACTAGCGGGAGGGAGCCGCGTGAATGAGCAGTTCTTC. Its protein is CASSLGKLAGGSRVNEQFF.

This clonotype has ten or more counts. The CDR3 DNA is TGTGCCAGCAGCACTTTAGGGACAGGGAAGGGGACCCAGTACTTC. Protein product: CASSTLGTGKGTQYF. This sequence joins TRBV5-8 and TRBJ2-5; 9 nucleotides agree with TRBD1. The CDR3 extends over 15 amino acids. Looked up from germline, CDR1 is SGHTS and CDR2 is YDEGEE. V lost 4 bases to trimming and J lost 7 bases; unmatched junction nucleotides: 11.

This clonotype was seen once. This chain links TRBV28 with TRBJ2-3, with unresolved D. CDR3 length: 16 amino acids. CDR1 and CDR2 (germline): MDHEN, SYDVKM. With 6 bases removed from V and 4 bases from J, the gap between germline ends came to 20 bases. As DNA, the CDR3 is TGTGCCAGCAGCTGGGCGGCACAACCGGGCCCAGATACGCAGTATTTT. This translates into CASSWAAQPGPDTQYF.

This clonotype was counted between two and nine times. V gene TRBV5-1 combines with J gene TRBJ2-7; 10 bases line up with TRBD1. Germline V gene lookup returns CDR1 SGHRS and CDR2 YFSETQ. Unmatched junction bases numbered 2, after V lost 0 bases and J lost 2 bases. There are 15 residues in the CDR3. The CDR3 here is CASSLGDRGTYEQYF. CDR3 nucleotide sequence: TGCGCCAGCAGCTTGGGGGACAGGGGAACCTACGAGCAGTACTTC. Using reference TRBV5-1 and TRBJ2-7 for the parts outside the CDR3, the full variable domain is KAGVTQTPRYLIKTRGQQVTLSCSPISGHRSVSWYQQTPGQGLQFLFEYFSETQRNKGNFPGRFSGRQFSNSRSEMNVSTLELGDSALYLCASSLGDRGTYEQYFGPGTRLTVT.

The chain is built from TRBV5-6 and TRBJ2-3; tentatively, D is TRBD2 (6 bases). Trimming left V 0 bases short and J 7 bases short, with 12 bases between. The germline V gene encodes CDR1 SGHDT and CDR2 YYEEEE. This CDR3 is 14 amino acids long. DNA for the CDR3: TGTGCCAGCAGCTTGGTAACGGGGGAGTATACGCAGTATTTT. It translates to CASSLVTGEYTQYF.

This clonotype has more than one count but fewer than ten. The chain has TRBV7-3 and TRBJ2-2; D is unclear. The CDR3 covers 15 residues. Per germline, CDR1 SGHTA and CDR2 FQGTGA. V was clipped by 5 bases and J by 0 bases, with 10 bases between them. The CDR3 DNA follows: TGTGCCAGCAGCCCTCCGAGGTCGAACACCGGGGAGCTGTTTTTT. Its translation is CASSPPRSNTGELFF.

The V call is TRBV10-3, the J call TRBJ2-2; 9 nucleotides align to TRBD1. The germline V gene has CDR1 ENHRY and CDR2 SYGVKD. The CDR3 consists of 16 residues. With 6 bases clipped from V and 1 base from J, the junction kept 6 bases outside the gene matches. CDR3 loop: CAIRNPGQGNTGELFF. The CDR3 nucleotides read TGTGCCATCAGAAATCCGGGACAGGGGAACACCGGGGAGCTGTTTTTT.

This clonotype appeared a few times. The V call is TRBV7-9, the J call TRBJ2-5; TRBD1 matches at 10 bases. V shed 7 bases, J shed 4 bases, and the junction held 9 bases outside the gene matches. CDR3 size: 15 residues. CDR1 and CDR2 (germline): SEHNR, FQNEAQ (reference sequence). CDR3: CASTLRTGGSETQYF. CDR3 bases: TGTGCCAGCACGCTCCGGACAGGGGGTTCAGAGACCCAGTACTTC.

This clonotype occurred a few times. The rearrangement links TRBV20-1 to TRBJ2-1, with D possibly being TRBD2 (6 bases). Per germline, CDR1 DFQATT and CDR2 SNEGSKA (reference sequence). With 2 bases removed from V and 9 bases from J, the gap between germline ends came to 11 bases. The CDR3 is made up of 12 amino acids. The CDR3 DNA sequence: TGCAGTGCTAGATTAGCGGAGCCTGAGCAGTTCTTC. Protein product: CSARLAEPEQFF.

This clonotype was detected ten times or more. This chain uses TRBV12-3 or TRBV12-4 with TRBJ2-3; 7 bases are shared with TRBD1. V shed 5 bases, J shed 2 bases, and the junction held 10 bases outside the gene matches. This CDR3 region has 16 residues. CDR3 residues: CASSPPGQRYTDTQYF. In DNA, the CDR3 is TGTGCCAGCAGTCCACCGGGACAGAGATACACAGATACGCAGTATTTT.

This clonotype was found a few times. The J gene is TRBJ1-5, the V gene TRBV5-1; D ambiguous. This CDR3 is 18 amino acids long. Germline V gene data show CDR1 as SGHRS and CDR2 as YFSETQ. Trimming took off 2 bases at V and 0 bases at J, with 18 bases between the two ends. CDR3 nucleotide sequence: TGCGCCAGCAGCTTATTTTTCTCCGACTTATATAGCAATCAGCCCCAGCATTTT. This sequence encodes CASSLFFSDLYSNQPQHF.

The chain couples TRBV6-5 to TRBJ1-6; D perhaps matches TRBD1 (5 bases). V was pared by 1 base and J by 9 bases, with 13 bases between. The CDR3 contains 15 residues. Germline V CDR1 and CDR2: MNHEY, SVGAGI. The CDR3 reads CASSYYTGAGSPLHF. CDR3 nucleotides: TGTGCCAGCAGTTACTATACCGGGGCGGGTTCACCCCTCCACTTT.

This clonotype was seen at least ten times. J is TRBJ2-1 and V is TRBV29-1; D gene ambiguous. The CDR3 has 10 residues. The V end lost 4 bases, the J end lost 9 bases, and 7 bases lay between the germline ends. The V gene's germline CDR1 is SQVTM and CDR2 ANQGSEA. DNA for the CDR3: TGCAGCGTTGGTCTCAGTGAGCAGTTCTTC. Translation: CSVGLSEQFF.

CDR3 bases: TGTGCCAGCAGTCCAACGACAGGGGAGGGGGCCTACAATGAGCAGTTCTTC. It specifies CASSPTTGEGAYNEQFF. The J gene is TRBJ2-1, the V gene TRBV12-3 or TRBV12-4; tentatively, D is TRBD1 (8 bases). The CDR3 totals 17 residues. V shed 5 bases and J shed 2 bases, with 19 bases lying between them.

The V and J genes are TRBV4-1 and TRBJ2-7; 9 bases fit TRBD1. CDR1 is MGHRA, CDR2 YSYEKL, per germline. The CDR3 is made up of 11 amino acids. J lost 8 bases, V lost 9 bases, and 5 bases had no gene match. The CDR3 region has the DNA TGCGCCAGGGGACAGGGCTATAAGCAGTACTTC. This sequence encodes CARGQGYKQYF.

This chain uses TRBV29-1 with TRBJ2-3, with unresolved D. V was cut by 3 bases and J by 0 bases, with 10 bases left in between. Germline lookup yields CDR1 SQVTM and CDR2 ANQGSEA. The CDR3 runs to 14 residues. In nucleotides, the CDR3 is TGCAGCGTTGATTACGATTCTAGCACAGATACGCAGTATTTT. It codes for CSVDYDSSTDTQYF.

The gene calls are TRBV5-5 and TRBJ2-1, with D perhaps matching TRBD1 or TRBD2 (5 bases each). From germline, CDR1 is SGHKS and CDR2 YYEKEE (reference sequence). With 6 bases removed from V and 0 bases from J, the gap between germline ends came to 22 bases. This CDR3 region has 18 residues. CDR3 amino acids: CASIRALVANSSYNEQFF. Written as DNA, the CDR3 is TGTGCCAGCATCAGGGCACTAGTTGCGAACAGCTCCTACAATGAGCAGTTCTTC.

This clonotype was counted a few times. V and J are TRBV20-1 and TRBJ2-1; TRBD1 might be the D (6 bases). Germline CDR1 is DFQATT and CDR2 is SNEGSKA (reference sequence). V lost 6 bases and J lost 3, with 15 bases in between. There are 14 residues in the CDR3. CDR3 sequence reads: CSALRDTYYNEQFF. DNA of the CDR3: TGCAGTGCCCTCCGGGACACATACTACAATGAGCAGTTCTTC.

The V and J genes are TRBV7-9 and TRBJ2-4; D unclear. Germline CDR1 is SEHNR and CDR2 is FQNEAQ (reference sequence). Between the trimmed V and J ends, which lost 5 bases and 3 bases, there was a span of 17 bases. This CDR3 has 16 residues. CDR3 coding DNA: TGTGCCAGCAGCCCATCCTGGGGTTTTGGCAAAAACATTCAGTACTTC. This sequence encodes CASSPSWGFGKNIQYF.

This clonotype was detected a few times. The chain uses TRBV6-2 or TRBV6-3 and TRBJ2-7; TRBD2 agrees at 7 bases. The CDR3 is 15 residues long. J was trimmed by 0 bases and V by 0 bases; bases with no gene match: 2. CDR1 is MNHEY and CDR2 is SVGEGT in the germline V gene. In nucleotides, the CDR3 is TGTGCCAGCAGTTACTCGGGACTACGCTCCTACGAGCAGTACTTC. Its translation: CASSYSGLRSYEQYF.

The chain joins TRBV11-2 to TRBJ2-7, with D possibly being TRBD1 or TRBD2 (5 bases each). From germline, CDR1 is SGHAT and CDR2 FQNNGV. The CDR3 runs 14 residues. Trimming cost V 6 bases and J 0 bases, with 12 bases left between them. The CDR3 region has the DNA TGTGCCAGCAGAAGCCGGGACGGCTCCTACGAGCAGTACTTC. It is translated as CASRSRDGSYEQYF.